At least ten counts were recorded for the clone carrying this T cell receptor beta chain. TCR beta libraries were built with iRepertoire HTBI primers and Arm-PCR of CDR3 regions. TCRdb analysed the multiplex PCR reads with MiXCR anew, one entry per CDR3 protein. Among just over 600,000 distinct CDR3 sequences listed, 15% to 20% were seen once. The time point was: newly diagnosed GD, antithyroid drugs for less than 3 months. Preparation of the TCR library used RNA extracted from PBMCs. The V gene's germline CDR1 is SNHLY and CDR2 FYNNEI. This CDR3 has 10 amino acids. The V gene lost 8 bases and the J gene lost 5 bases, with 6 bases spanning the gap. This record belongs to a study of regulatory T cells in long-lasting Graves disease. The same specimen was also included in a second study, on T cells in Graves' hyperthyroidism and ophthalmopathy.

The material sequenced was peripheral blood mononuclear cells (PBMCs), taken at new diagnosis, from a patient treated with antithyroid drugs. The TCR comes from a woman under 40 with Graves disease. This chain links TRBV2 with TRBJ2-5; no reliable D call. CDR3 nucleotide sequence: TGTGCCAGCGGTGTCGAGACCCAGTACTTC. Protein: CASGVETQYF. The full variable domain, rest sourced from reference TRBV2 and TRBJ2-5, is EPEVTQTPSHQVTQMGQEVILRCVPISNHLYFYWYRQILGQKVEFLVSFYNNEISEKSEIFDDQFSVERPDGSNFTLKIRSTKLEDSAMYFCASGVETQYFGPGTRLLVL.